Below are 9 T cell receptor beta chains sequenced from a single sample in a study of blood T cell repertoires in COVID-19. Assay used: immunoSEQ multiplex PCR; TCRdb lists only in-frame clones, some missing. The data show about 310,000 clones, 90% seen once. Sequencing input: peripheral blood. The receptors stem from a woman aged 25 to 39 with COVID-19, enrolled during active disease.

This chain links TRBV30 with TRBJ1-4; tentative D call: TRBD1 (6 bases). V was pared by 1 base and J by 5 bases, with 11 bases between. Germline V gene data show CDR1 as GTSNPN and CDR2 as SVGIG (reference sequence). There are 14 residues in the CDR3. The CDR3 is CAWSDLGQNEKLFF. The CDR3 nucleotides are TGTGCCTGGAGTGACCTAGGACAGAATGAAAAACTGTTTTTT.

The J gene is TRBJ2-2, the V gene TRBV7-9; 8 bases fit TRBD1. The V segment lost 4 bases and the J segment 3 bases; nucleotides outside the gene matches: 1. CDR3 length: 14 residues. In germline, CDR1 is SEHNR, CDR2 FQNEAQ (reference sequence). This CDR3 reads CASSSQGDTGELFF. The CDR3 DNA reads as TGTGCCAGCAGCTCACAGGGGGACACCGGGGAGCTGTTTTTT.

The V and J genes are TRBV7-9 and TRBJ1-4; possibly TRBD1 for D (5 bases). The CDR3 sequence is 16 residues long. CDR1 is SEHNR, CDR2 FQNEAQ, per germline (reference sequence). Deletions cut 0 bases from V and 4 bases from J, with 12 bases between. Here the CDR3 reads CASSLAMTELNEKLFF. CDR3 DNA: TGTGCCAGCAGCTTAGCAATGACAGAACTTAATGAAAAACTGTTTTTT.

The chain combines TRBV10-3 with TRBJ1-2; D not certain. The CDR3 contains 11 residues. Trimming shortened V by 7 bases and J by 5 bases, and 8 bases separated the two germline ends. Germline CDR1 reads ENHRY; CDR2 reads SYGVKD. CDR3 DNA sequence: TGTGCCATCACCGGGAATTATGGCTACACCTTC. Amino acids: CAITGNYGYTF.

The V call is TRBV7-2, the J call TRBJ2-5; 8 nucleotides line up with TRBD2. The CDR3 contains 16 residues. Trimming took 6 bases from V and 5 from J; bases not matched to a gene: 14. In germline, CDR1 is SGHTA, CDR2 FQGNSA. Written as DNA, the CDR3 is TGTGCCAGCAGGACATTTCTGGGACTAGTGGGGGAGACCCAGTACTTC. It encodes CASRTFLGLVGETQYF.

V and J are TRBV3-1 (or the pseudogene TRBV3-2) and TRBJ1-2; 10 nucleotides match TRBD1. Germline V CDR1 and CDR2: LGHDT, YNNKEL (reference sequence). The CDR3 consists of 15 residues. With 1 base clipped from V and 7 bases from J, the junction kept 6 bases outside the gene matches. DNA for the CDR3: TGTGCCAGCAGCCAAGTATGGGGACAGGGGTTTGGCTACACCTTC. Its translation: CASSQVWGQGFGYTF.

The chain employs TRBV19 and TRBJ2-2, with TRBD1 as a possible D gene (6 bases). In germline, CDR1 is LNHDA, CDR2 SQIVND (reference sequence). Trimming removed 3 bases from V and 5 bases from J, with 10 bases in between. This CDR3 is 14 amino acids long. The CDR3 is CASSIEGTTGELFF. CDR3 nucleotides: TGTGCCAGTAGTATTGAGGGGACAACCGGGGAGCTGTTTTTT.

The V gene is TRBV5-1, the J gene TRBJ1-4; the D is unclear. Germline-derived CDR1 and CDR2 are SGHRS and YFSETQ. The CDR3 has 15 residues. V was clipped by 0 bases and J by 5 bases, with 11 bases between them. The CDR3 DNA follows: TGCGCCAGCAGCTTGGACGGAGCGCCCAATGAAAAACTGTTTTTT. It specifies CASSLDGAPNEKLFF.

J is TRBJ2-7 and V is TRBV28, with 9 bases identical to TRBD1. Germline lookup yields CDR1 MDHEN and CDR2 SYDVKM. Germline trimming cut 7 bases from V and 3 bases from J; bases unmatched to any gene: 7. The length of the CDR3 is 14 residues. CDR3 DNA sequence: TGTGCCAGCATTCGGACAGGGGCAAACTACGAGCAGTACTTC. This encodes CASIRTGANYEQYF.